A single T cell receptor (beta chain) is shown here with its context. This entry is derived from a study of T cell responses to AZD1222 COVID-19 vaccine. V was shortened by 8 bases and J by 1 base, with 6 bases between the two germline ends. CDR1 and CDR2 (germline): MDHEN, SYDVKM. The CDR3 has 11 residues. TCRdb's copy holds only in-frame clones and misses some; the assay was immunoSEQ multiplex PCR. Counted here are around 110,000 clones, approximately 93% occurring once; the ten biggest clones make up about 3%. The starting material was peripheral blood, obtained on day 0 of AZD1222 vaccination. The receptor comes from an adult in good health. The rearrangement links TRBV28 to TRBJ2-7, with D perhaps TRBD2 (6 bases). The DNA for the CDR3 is TGTGCCAGCGCGGGGTCCTACGAGCAGTACTTC. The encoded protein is CASAGSYEQYF.